The T cell receptor (beta chain) described here comes from a study of early T cells in non-severe SARS-CoV-2 infection. Whole-study context: Bulk RNA isolated from unsorted whole blood underwent sequencing; chains were not paired.

Notes on this clonotype: Its antigen is currently unknown.

The protocol attached unique molecular identifiers to individual cDNA molecules. Using its own MiXCR run on the 5' RACE reads, TCRdb lists one record per CDR3 protein. The sample has 50,000 to 65,000 distinct CDR3 sequences, over 9% seen once. Per the germline V gene, CDR1 is MNHEY and CDR2 is SVGAGI. The CDR3 consists of 17 residues. The V end was cut by 2 bases, the J end by 4 bases, with 20 bases between. Whole-study results and caveats: Anti-spike CD8 responses were favored in VDJdb matching, and private and CD4 specificities were missed.

J is TRBJ1-2 and V is TRBV6-5, with D maybe TRBD1 (5 bases). This clonotype was obtained from an adult who was a healthcare worker with PCR-confirmed SARS-CoV-2 infection or an uninfected control (not recorded which). Here the sequenced sample was whole blood, taken at baseline. The CDR3 region has the DNA TGTGCCAGCAGTTACGCCTCACAGGTGATGATGGCCTATGGCTACACCTTC. Translation gives CASSYASQVMMAYGYTF.